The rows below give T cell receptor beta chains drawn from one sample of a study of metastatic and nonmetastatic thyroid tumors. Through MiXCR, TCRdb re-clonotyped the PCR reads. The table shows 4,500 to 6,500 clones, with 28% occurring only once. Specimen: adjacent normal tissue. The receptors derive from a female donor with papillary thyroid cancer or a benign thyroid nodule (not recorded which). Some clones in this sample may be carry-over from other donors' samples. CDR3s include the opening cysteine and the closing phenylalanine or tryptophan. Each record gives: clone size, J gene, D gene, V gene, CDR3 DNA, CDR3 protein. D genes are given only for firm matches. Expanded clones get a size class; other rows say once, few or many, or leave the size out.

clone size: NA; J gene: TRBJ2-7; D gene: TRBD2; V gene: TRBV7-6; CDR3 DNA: TGTGCCAGCAGCTTAGAACGCGGGAGGAGGGAGCAGTACTTC; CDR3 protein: CASSLERGRREQYF
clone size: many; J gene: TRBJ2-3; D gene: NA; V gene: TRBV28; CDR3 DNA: TGTGCCAGCACCGCGTTCCTCCACACCTACGGAGGCCCTCCGACCGGTACGCAGTATTTT; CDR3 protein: CASTAFLHTYGGPPTGTQYF
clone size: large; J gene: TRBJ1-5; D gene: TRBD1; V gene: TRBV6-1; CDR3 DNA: TGTGCCAGCAGTGCGCAGGGGGATCAGCCCCAGCATTTT; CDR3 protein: CASSAQGDQPQHF
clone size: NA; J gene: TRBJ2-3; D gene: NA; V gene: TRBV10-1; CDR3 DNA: TGCGCCAGCAGTGAGAATACCGGGACACCGACAGATAAGCAGTATTTT; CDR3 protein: CASSENTGTPTDKQYF
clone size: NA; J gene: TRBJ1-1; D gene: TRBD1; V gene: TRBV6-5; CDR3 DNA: TGTGCCAGCAGTTTCTTACAGGGGTCCACTGAAGCTTTCTTT; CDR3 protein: CASSFLQGSTEAFF
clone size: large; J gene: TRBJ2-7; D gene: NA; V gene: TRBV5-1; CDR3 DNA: TGCGCCAGCAGCTCCCCCGACGGCCGAAGCTCCTACGAGCAGTACTTC; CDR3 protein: CASSSPDGRSSYEQYF
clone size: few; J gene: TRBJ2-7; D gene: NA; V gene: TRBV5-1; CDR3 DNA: TGCGCCAGCAGCCTAGGGTCCGGGACACCCTACGAGCAGTACTTC; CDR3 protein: CASSLGSGTPYEQYF
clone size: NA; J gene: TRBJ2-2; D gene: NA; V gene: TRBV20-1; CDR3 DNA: TGCAGTGTACGTGAACCCACGAACACCGGGGAGCTGTTTTTT; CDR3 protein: CSVREPTNTGELFF
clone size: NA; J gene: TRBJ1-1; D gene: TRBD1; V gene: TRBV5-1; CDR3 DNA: TGCGCCAGCAGCTCGACAGGGTATATCACTGAAGCTTTCTTT; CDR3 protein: CASSSTGYITEAFF
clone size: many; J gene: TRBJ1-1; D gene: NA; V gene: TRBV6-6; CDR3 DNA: TGTGCCAGCAGTTACTCCAAGGGCTTCCATGAAGCTTTCTTT; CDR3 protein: CASSYSKGFHEAFF
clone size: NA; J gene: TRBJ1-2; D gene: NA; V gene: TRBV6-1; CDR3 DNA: TGTGCCAGCAGTTCGGGACCGAACTATGGCTACACCTTC; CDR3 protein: CASSSGPNYGYTF
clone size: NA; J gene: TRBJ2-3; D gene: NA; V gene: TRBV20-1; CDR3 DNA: TGCAGTGGCGGCGAGCGGGCGATCACAGATACGCAGTATTTT; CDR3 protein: CSGGERAITDTQYF
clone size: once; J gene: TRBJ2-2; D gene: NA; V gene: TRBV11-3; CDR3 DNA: TGTGCCAGCAGCCCGGTGGTATCGAACACCGGGGAGCTGTTTTTT; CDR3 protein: CASSPVVSNTGELFF
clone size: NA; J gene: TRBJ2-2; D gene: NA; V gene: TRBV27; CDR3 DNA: TGTGCCAGCAGTTCTATTGGGACCAGCGGATTCGAGGACACCGGGGAGCTGTTTTTT; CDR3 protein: CASSSIGTSGFEDTGELFF
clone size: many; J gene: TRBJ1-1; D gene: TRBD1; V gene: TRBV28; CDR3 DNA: TGTGCCAGCAGTTTAACAGGGGGCTGGGGCACTGAAGCTTTCTTT; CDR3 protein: CASSLTGGWGTEAFF
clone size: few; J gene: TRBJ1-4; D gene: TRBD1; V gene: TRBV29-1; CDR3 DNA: TGCAGCGTCGCCGGACAGGATCACGAAAAACTGTTTTTT; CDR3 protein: CSVAGQDHEKLFF
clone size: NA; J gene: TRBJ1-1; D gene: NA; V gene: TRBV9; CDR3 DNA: TGTGCCAGCAGCGTAGGGGGGCAGGGAGGCACTGAAGCTTTCTTT; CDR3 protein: CASSVGGQGGTEAFF
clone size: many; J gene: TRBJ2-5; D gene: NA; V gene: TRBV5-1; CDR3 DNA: TGCGCCAGCAGCCTGCCACAGGCCCAAGAGACCCAGTACTTC; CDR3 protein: CASSLPQAQETQYF
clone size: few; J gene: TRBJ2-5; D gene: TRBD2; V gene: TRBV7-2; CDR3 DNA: TGTGCCAGCAGCTTAGAGTCTAGCGGGGGGCCAGCGGCCCAGTACTTC; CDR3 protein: CASSLESSGGPAAQYF
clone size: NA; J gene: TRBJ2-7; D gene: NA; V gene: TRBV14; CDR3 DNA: TGTGCCAGCAGTCACCTGGACGGGGGAAACTACGAGCAGTACTTC; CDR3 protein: CASSHLDGGNYEQYF
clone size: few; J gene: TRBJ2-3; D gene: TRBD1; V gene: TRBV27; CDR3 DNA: TGTGCCAGCAGTTCCCCACAGGGGGCCGGCACAGATACGCAGTATTTT; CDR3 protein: CASSSPQGAGTDTQYF
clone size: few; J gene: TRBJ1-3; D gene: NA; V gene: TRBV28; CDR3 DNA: TGTGCCAGCAGTCCCTTCACGAGGGTGGGTGGAAACACCATATATTTT; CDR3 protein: CASSPFTRVGGNTIYF
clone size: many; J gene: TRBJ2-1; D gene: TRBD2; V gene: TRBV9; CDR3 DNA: TGTGCCAGCAGCTCCAGGACTAGCGGGGTTAGGAATGAGCAGTTCTTC; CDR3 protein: CASSSRTSGVRNEQFF
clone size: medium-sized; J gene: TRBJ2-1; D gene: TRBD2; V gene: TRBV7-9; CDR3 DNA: TGTGCCAGCAGCTTAGGGCTAGCGGGAGCGGCTGAGCAGTTCTTC; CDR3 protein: CASSLGLAGAAEQFF
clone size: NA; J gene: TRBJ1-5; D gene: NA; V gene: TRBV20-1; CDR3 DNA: TGCAGTGCTAGCGCGGGCACCCATCAGCCCCAGCATTTT; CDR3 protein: CSASAGTHQPQHF
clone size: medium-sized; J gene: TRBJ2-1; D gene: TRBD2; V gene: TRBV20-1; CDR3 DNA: TGCAGTGCTAACAATCTAGCGGGAGGGCCAGATGAGCAGTTCTTC; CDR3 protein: CSANNLAGGPDEQFF
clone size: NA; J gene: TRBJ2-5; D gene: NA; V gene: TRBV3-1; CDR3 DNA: TGTGCCAGCGCCCGGCGGGATCCTGGGAAAGAGACCCGGTACTTC; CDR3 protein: CASARRDPGKETRYF
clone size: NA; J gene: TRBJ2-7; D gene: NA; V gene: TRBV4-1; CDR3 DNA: TGCGCCAGCAGCCAAAGCGGAAACTCTCACGAGCAGTACTTC; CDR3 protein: CASSQSGNSHEQYF
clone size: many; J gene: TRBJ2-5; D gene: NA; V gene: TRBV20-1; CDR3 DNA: TGCAGTGCTAGAGATAGAGAGCCCAAAGAGACCCAGTACTTC; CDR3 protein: CSARDREPKETQYF
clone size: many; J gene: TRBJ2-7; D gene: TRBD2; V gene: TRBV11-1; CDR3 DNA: TGTGCCAGCAGCTTAGGACTAGCGGGAGATCTCGACGAGCAGTACTTC; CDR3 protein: CASSLGLAGDLDEQYF
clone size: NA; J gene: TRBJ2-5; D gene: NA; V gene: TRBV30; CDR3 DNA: TGTGCCTGGAGTGTAACTGAAGTACGAGAGACGCAGTACTTC; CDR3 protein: CAWSVTEVRETQYF
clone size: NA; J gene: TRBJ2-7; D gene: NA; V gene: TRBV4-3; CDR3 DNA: TGCGCCAGCAGCCAAGATCTAGGCGGGACCTCCCAGCAGTACTTC; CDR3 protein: CASSQDLGGTSQQYF
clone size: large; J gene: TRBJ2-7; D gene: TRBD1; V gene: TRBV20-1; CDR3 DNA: TGCAGTGCTAGAGAAAGCAGGACAGGGCGGTCAATGCAGTACTTC; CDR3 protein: CSARESRTGRSMQYF
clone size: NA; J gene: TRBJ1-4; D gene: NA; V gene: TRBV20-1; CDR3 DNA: TGCAGTGCTAGAGATGATGGGTCCGGGGGCAAAAAACTGTTTTTT; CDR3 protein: CSARDDGSGGKKLFF
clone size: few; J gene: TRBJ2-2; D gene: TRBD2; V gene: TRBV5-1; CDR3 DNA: TGCGCCAGCAGCTTGGAGGGACTAGCGGGGGGCCTTAACACCGGGGAGCTGTTTTTT; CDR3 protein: CASSLEGLAGGLNTGELFF
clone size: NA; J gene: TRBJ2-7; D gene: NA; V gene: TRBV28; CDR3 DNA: TGTGCCAGCAGTGAATCCAGACAAAGGAGCTCCTACGAGCAGTACTTC; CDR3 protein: CASSESRQRSSYEQYF
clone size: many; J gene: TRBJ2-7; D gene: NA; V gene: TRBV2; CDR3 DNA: TGTGCCAGCAGTGCGGGTTTTGGTACCTACGAGCAGTACTTC; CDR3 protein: CASSAGFGTYEQYF
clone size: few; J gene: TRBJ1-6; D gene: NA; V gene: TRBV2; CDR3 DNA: TGTGCCAGCAAAGGTGGCCTCCTAGGTTCACCCCTCCACTTT; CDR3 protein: CASKGGLLGSPLHF
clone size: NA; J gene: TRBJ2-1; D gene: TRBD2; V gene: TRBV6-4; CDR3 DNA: TGTGCCAGCAGTGGGACTAGCGGGAGCCACAATGAGCAGTTCTTC; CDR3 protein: CASSGTSGSHNEQFF
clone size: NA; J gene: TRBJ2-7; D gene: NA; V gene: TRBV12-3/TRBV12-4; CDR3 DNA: TGTGCCAGCAGTCAAGACTCCTCCGAGCAGTACTTC; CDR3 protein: CASSQDSSEQYF
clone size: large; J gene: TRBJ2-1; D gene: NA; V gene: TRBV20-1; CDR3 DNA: TGCAGTGCTAGAACCGGACTAAATTACAATGAGCAGTTCTTC; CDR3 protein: CSARTGLNYNEQFF
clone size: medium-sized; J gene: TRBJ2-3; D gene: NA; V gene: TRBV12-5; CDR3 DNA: TGTGCTAGTGGCAACCTAGATCTCATTAGCACAGATACGCAGTATTTT; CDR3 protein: CASGNLDLISTDTQYF
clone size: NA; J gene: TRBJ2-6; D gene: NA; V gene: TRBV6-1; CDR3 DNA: TGTGCCAGCAGTGAAAACCGGTACAGGGGGGGCTGGGCCAACGTCCTGACTTTC; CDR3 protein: CASSENRYRGGWANVLTF
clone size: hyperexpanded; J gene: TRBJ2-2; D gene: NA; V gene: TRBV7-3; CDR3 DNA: TGTGCCAGCAGCTTAGGCCAGGGTGGGACCGGGGAGCTGTTTTTT; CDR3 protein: CASSLGQGGTGELFF
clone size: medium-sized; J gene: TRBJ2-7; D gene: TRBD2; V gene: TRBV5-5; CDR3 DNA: TGTGCCAGCAGCTTGGGTATCGGACTAGCGGGTACCTACGAGCAGTACTTC; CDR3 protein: CASSLGIGLAGTYEQYF
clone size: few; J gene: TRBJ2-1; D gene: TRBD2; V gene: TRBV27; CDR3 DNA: TGTGCCAGCAAGACCTCCGGGACTAGCGGGTACAATGAGCAGTTCTTC; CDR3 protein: CASKTSGTSGYNEQFF
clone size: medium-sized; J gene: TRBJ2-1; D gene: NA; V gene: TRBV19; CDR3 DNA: TGTGCCAGTAGTATTCGCTCTAGCGTCCTCGATAACAATGAGCAGTTCTTC; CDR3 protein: CASSIRSSVLDNNEQFF
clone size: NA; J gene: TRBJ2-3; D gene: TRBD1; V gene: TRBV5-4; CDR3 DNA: TGTGCCAGCATCCTACGACAGGGCTCAGATACGCAGTATTTT; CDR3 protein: CASILRQGSDTQYF
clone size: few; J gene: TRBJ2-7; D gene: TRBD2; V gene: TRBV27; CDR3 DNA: TGTGCCAGCAGAGGCGGGGGGGACTACGAGCAGTACTTC; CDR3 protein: CASRGGGDYEQYF
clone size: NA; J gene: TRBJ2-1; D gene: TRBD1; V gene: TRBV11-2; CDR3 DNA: TGTGCCAGCAGCTCGAGACAGGGGCCCTCCTACAATGAGCAGTTCTTC; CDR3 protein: CASSSRQGPSYNEQFF
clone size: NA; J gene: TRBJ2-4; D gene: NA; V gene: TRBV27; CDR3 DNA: TGTGCCAGCAGTTTAATCGCGGGGGAGGGGGGAAACATTCAGTACTTC; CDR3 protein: CASSLIAGEGGNIQYF
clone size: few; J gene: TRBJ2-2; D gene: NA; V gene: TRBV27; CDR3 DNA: TGTGCCAGCAGTGAACGGGCGCAGAACACCGGGGAGCTGTTTTTT; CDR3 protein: CASSERAQNTGELFF
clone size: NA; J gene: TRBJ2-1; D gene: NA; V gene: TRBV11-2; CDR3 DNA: TGTGCCAGCAGCCGAGACATCTTAGCGGAGGTGGGATACAATGAGCAGTTCTTC; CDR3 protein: CASSRDILAEVGYNEQFF